The sequence of this TCR beta chain was determined in a study of vaccination and CD4 T cells after COVID-19. Background on the study: Following dose two, a median about 71 days (range 14 to 241) passed before post-vaccine samples were taken.

The Oncomine TCR Beta short-read assay was applied to DNA of cultured CD4+ T cells. TCRdb redid the calling of the PCR reads with MiXCR, one entry per CDR3 protein. The sample has approximately 16,000 distinct CDR3 sequences, around 53% seen once. As concerns this clonotype: The antigen remains undetermined.

CDR3 size: 19 residues. CDR1 is MRHNA and CDR2 is SNTAGT in the germline V gene. J lost 2 bases, V lost 6 bases, and 20 bases had no gene match. The treatment here: roughly nine-day PBMC culture with coronavirus spike peptide pools or control peptides (ViraFEST assay). This sequence was found in a human donor who had recovered from COVID-19. Source: CD4+ T cells from blood, cultured in vitro, taken before SARS-CoV-2 vaccination. The V and J genes are TRBV6-4 and TRBJ2-5, with 8 positions matching TRBD2. Here the CDR3 reads CASRFRAGAPIPPQETQYF. In DNA form, the CDR3 reads TGTGCCAGCAGATTCAGAGCGGGGGCCCCTATTCCTCCGCAAGAGACCCAGTACTTC.